This T cell receptor beta chain was captured by sequencing in a study of shared clonotypes between healthy human individuals. Looking at the study overall: Each donor's CD8 memory used one plate, CD8 naive two, each CD4 subset three.

Investigators divided CD4+ cells into CD45RA+ naive and CD45RA-negative memory subsets. Details on this clone: Its antigen is as yet unknown.

CDR1 and CDR2 from the germline V gene are SGHTA and FQGNSA. The CDR3 is made up of 14 amino acids. Trimming took off 1 base at V and 6 bases at J, with 10 bases between the two ends. Evenly divided among several immunoSEQ plates was the genomic DNA of each subset. Here immunoSEQ multiplex PCR was the method, and the copy in TCRdb shows in-frame clones only, minus some. The profile shows some 1.5 million clones, approximately 98% of them singletons. General study results and limits: Between a few donors, naive CD4 clonotypes were shared at a level of roughly 5.5%.

The chain carries TRBV7-2 and TRBJ2-1, with TRBD1 as a possible D gene (5 bases). The origin of this receptor is a man between 25 and 39 years old in good health. Sequenced material: naive CD4+ T cells sorted from blood. As for subset: CD45RA+ positively selected. The CDR3 sequence: CASSLDTGSNEQFF. The CDR3 nucleotides are TGTGCCAGCAGCTTAGATACAGGTAGCAATGAGCAGTTCTTC.